These 10 T cell receptor beta chains came from one sample sequenced in a study of blood T cell repertoires in COVID-19. Sequenced by immunoSEQ multiplex PCR; TCRdb stores in-frame clones only, minus some. The sample includes tens of thousands of clones, roughly 89% seen only once; the top ten take about 7.4%. The material sequenced was peripheral blood. The receptors here all came from a man in his fifties or sixties with active COVID-19.

The rearrangement links TRBV27 to TRBJ2-3, with 10 bases that match TRBD1. With V trimmed by 7 bases and J by 6 bases, 13 bases remained unmatched. This CDR3 spans 16 amino acids. Germline-derived CDR1 and CDR2 are MNHEY and SMNVEV (reference sequence). The CDR3 here is CASTRLGTGVWDTQYF. CDR3 bases: TGTGCCAGCACCCGCCTAGGGACAGGGGTATGGGATACGCAGTATTTT.

This clone came up once. This chain uses TRBV7-2 with TRBJ2-1, with TRBD1 matching 7 bases. V was pared by 6 bases and J by 9 bases, with 11 bases of the junction left unmatched. CDR1 and CDR2 from the germline V gene are SGHTA and FQGNSA. There are 14 residues in the CDR3. The DNA for the CDR3 is TGTGCCAGCAGTCCGGGCAACAGGGGCGGTGAGCAGTTCTTC. It specifies CASSPGNRGGEQFF. The full variable domain, its missing parts supplied by reference TRBV7-2 and TRBJ2-1, is GAGVSQSPSNKVTEKGKDVELRCDPISGHTALYWYRQSLGQGLEFLIYFQGNSAPDKSGLPSDRFSAERTGGSVSTLTIQRTQQEDSAVYLCASSPGNRGGEQFFGPGTRLTVL.

This chain uses TRBV6-5 with TRBJ1-5, with unresolved D. Germline CDR1 is MNHEY and CDR2 is SVGAGI. V lost 0 bases and J 4 bases, leaving 7 bases between the germline ends. The CDR3 is 14 amino acids. CDR3 region: CASSYSRENQPQHF. CDR3 DNA: TGTGCCAGCAGTTACTCGAGAGAAAATCAGCCCCAGCATTTT.

This clone came up once. Here the CDR3 reads CASSLGQGHTEAFF. In DNA, the CDR3 is TGCGCCAGCAGCTTGGGACAGGGGCACACTGAAGCTTTCTTT. The rearrangement links TRBV5-1 to TRBJ1-1; 8 bases fit TRBD1. Germline loops: CDR1 SGHRS, CDR2 YFSETQ. The CDR3 consists of 14 residues. V gave up 0 bases and J gave up 3 bases; unmatched junction bases: 1.

With respect to this clone: The sample carries other DNA sequences with the same CDR3. The chain carries TRBV6-5 and TRBJ1-2, with 10 nucleotides matching TRBD1. Looked up from germline, CDR1 is MNHEY and CDR2 is SVGAGI. V lost 0 bases to trimming and J lost 2 bases; unmatched junction nucleotides: 3. This CDR3 is 16 amino acids long. The CDR3 DNA reads TGTGCCAGCAGTTACTCGAGGACAGGGGGGAACTATGGCTACACCTTC. Amino acid sequence: CASSYSRTGGNYGYTF.

The V gene is TRBV27, the J gene TRBJ2-1, with D perhaps matching TRBD1 (6 bases). CDR1 and CDR2 from the germline V gene are MNHEY and SMNVEV (reference sequence). The CDR3 is 13 amino acids. Here the CDR3 DNA reads TGTGCTCCCGCCGGGACAAATAACAATGAGCAGTTCTTC. Protein: CAPAGTNNNEQFF.

This rearrangement joins TRBV20-1 to TRBJ2-7; TRBD2 matches 7 bases. CDR1 and CDR2 from the germline V gene are DFQATT and SNEGSKA (reference sequence). The CDR3 runs 11 residues. With V trimmed by 0 bases and J by 9 bases, 2 bases remained unmatched. CDR3 sequence: CSARDGRGQYF. The CDR3 DNA reads as TGCAGTGCTAGAGATGGGAGGGGGCAGTACTTC.

This rearrangement joins TRBV7-2 to TRBJ2-2; D not resolved. This CDR3 is 13 amino acids long. The germline CDR1 and CDR2 sequences are SGHTA and FQGNSA. The V end lost 4 bases, the J end lost 6 bases, and 9 bases lay between the germline ends. This CDR3 is CASSSGLPGELFF. The CDR3 DNA sequence: TGTGCCAGCAGCTCGGGTCTACCCGGGGAGCTGTTTTTT.

J is TRBJ2-5 and V is TRBV3-1 (or the pseudogene TRBV3-2); 7 positions match TRBD1. This CDR3 has 14 amino acids. CDR1 is LGHDT, CDR2 YNNKEL, per germline (reference sequence). V dropped 3 bases and J dropped 5; count of bases not matched to a gene: 6. The CDR3 loop reads CASSHWEGGETQYF. The CDR3 DNA sequence: TGTGCCAGCAGCCATTGGGAAGGGGGCGAGACCCAGTACTTC.

This sequence joins TRBV5-4 and TRBJ2-2; TRBD1 is a possible D gene (5 bases). CDR3 size: 16 residues. The germline V gene encodes CDR1 SGHNT and CDR2 YYREEE (reference sequence). The germline V and J ends were trimmed by 0 bases and 2 bases, with 11 bases remaining between them. This CDR3 is CASSLVAGSNTGELFF. The CDR3 region has the DNA TGTGCCAGCAGCTTGGTTGCAGGGTCCAACACCGGGGAGCTGTTTTTT.